What follows describes a single T cell receptor beta chain. This specimen belongs to a study of identical twins. TCRdb reprocessed the 5' RACE reads with MiXCR, giving one entry per CDR3 protein. Of around 370,000 distinct CDR3 sequences in the sample, roughly 9% were seen once. V was pared by 0 bases and J by 4 bases, with 10 bases between. CDR1 and CDR2 (germline): SGHDN, FVKESK. The CDR3 is made up of 15 amino acids. The V and J genes are TRBV14 and TRBJ1-3; D may be TRBD1 (5 bases). Material for sequencing was naive T cells sorted from blood. The TCR originated in a woman aged 45-60 years in good health. In DNA, the CDR3 is TGTGCCAGCAGCCAAGAATGGGGGACGGGAAACACCATATATTTT. This gives the protein CASSQEWGTGNTIYF.